Presented here are 15 T cell receptor beta chains from one specimen sequenced in a study of blood T cell repertoires in COVID-19 (dated by TCRdb to 2020 to 2022). The library relied on the immunoSEQ multiplex PCR assay. In TCRdb, the immuneACCESS table is reduced to in-frame sequences with V and J assigned. These tables do not hold every clone; where another copy was compared, an unresolved V gene accounts for under half, and the others remain unexplained. This sample has about 100,000 clones in its table, and around 92% of those were observed once. The ten largest account for 5.7% of the sample. Source material: peripheral blood. The receptors were gathered from a man between 45 and 60 years old with active COVID-19.

This sequence joins TRBV5-1 and TRBJ1-2; 7 nucleotides line up with TRBD1. The CDR3 length is 16 residues. Germline V gene lookup returns CDR1 SGHRS and CDR2 YFSETQ. V was pared by 1 base and J by 6 bases, with 12 bases of the junction left unmatched. The CDR3 DNA reads TGCGCCAGCAGCTTGACTGATAGGACAGGACTTCATGGCTACACCTTC. Amino acid sequence: CASSLTDRTGLHGYTF.

This sequence joins TRBV7-3 and TRBJ2-1, with TRBD2 matching over 8 bases. From germline, CDR1 is SGHTA and CDR2 FQGTGA. J gave up 5 bases and V 6 bases, and 9 bases lay outside the gene matches. The CDR3 is made up of 15 amino acids. The CDR3 loop reads CASSLRAGENNEQFF. As DNA, the CDR3 is TGTGCCAGCAGTCTCAGAGCGGGAGAGAACAATGAGCAGTTCTTC.

The V call is TRBV5-4, the J call TRBJ2-7, with 8 positions matching TRBD2. The V and J ends lost 4 bases and 2 bases, in that order; junction bases with no gene match: 8. Germline V gives CDR1 SGHNT, CDR2 YYREEE (reference sequence). The CDR3 has 15 residues. Here the CDR3 reads CASSPGLAGPYEQYF. CDR3 nucleotides: TGTGCCAGCAGCCCGGGGCTAGCGGGTCCCTACGAGCAGTACTTC.

The chain is built from TRBV28 and TRBJ2-2; the match to TRBD2 covers 10 bases. V lost 5 bases and J lost 5; bases outside the gene matches: 8. CDR1 MDHEN and CDR2 SYDVKM come from the germline V gene. There are 16 residues in the CDR3. For the CDR3, the DNA is TGTGCCAGCAGTGTACAGTCTAGCGGGAGTACCGGGGAGCTGTTTTTT. This encodes CASSVQSSGSTGELFF.

This clone was picked up one time. V is TRBV30 and J is TRBJ2-7; 9 bases align to TRBD1. Germline CDR1 and CDR2: GTSNPN and SVGIG (reference sequence). V lost 5 bases to trimming and J lost 7 bases; unmatched junction nucleotides: 9. This CDR3 is built from 13 residues. The CDR3 DNA sequence: TGTGCCTGGGCGGGACAGGGCACGGGGGAGCAGTACTTC. It is translated as CAWAGQGTGEQYF.

The chain employs TRBV7-8 and TRBJ1-3; 11 bases fit TRBD1. The germline V gene encodes CDR1 SGHVS and CDR2 FQNEAQ. V shed 4 bases, J shed 8 bases, and the junction held 7 bases outside the gene matches. CDR3 length: 15 residues. DNA for the CDR3: TGTGCCAGCAGCTCCGGGACAGGGGGATCGGACACCATATATTTT. Its protein is CASSSGTGGSDTIYF.

This chain connects TRBV2 to TRBJ1-2; maybe TRBD1 (6 bases). Trimming left V 8 bases short and J 1 base short, with 17 bases between. Germline V gene lookup returns CDR1 SNHLY and CDR2 FYNNEI. The CDR3 has 15 residues. The CDR3 DNA is TGTGCCAGCGGGATACAAGGACAGATTAACTATGGCTACACCTTC. This codes for CASGIQGQINYGYTF.

In the case of this clone: Different DNA sequences within this sample yield the same CDR3. The rearrangement links TRBV30 to TRBJ2-7; possible D gene TRBD2, 6 bases. The CDR3 contains 12 residues. Germline CDR1 is GTSNPN and CDR2 is SVGIG (reference sequence). V was pared by 0 bases and J by 3 bases, with 6 bases between. This chain's CDR3 is CAWSVGGYEQYF. CDR3 nucleotides: TGTGCCTGGAGTGTCGGGGGCTACGAGCAGTACTTC.

V and J are TRBV28 and TRBJ2-5; no firm D call. In germline, CDR1 is MDHEN, CDR2 SYDVKM. The CDR3 runs 14 residues. V dropped 3 bases and J dropped 2 bases, with 10 bases sitting between them. CDR3: CASSFYERQETQYF. The CDR3 DNA reads TGTGCCAGCAGTTTTTACGAGAGGCAAGAGACCCAGTACTTC.

The CDR3 DNA is TGCGCCAGCAGCTTGGCCGAAGACAACGGTCAGCCCCAGCATTTT. It codes for CASSLAEDNGQPQHF. The gene calls are TRBV5-1 and TRBJ1-5; D is ambiguous. The V and J ends lost 0 bases and 6 bases respectively, with 13 bases between them. This CDR3 has 15 amino acids. CDR1 and CDR2 from the germline V gene are SGHRS and YFSETQ.

The rearrangement links TRBV18 to TRBJ2-1; D gene unclear. Germline V gene data show CDR1 as KGHSH and CDR2 as LQKENI. The CDR3 has 13 amino acids. V was shortened by 6 bases and J by 7 bases, with 13 bases between the two germline ends. The CDR3 DNA sequence: TGTGCCAGCTCGCCGGGTCAGTTGAATGAGCAGTTCTTC. It specifies CASSPGQLNEQFF.

V usage is TRBV2 and J usage is TRBJ2-5; D call uncertain. This CDR3 region has 14 residues. V was trimmed by 4 bases and J by 1 base, leaving 10 bases between them. The V gene's germline CDR1 is SNHLY and CDR2 FYNNEI. The CDR3 region is CASSVRRTQETQYF. The CDR3 coding sequence is TGTGCCAGCAGTGTCCGGAGAACCCAAGAGACCCAGTACTTC.

The J gene is TRBJ1-2, the V gene TRBV18, with D possibly TRBD1 on 5 matching bases. Germline loops: CDR1 KGHSH, CDR2 LQKENI. Trimming stripped 1 base from V and 8 bases from J, with 26 bases between. The CDR3 has 18 amino acids. The CDR3, as DNA: TGTGCCAGCTCACCACAAGAAGAGACCTCTAAGGGGCGTCTCGGCTACACCTTC. Encoded protein: CASSPQEETSKGRLGYTF.

The rearrangement links TRBV11-2 to TRBJ2-7, with 9 positions matching TRBD1. Germline V lookup: CDR1 SGHAT, CDR2 FQNNGV. The CDR3 has 14 amino acids. The V and J ends lost 5 bases and 10 bases, in that order; junction bases with no gene match: 12. The DNA for the CDR3 is TGTGCCAGCAGCGGACCGGGACAGGGAGCTTCTCAGTACTTC. This gives the protein CASSGPGQGASQYF.

The rearrangement links TRBV6-1 to TRBJ1-6; 7 nucleotides agree with TRBD1. The CDR3 contains 16 residues. Trimming at V came to 4 bases and at J to 9 bases, leaving 12 bases not matched to a gene. Germline V gene data show CDR1 as MNHNS and CDR2 as SASEGT. CDR3 in amino acids: CASSGRDSPLGSPLHF. CDR3 bases: TGTGCCAGCAGTGGCCGGGACAGCCCCTTGGGTTCACCCCTCCACTTT.